Sequencing of this T cell receptor (beta chain) was carried out in a study of blood T cell repertoires in COVID-19. In the study overall: There were acute and convalescent COVID-19 samples, and they came from the United States, Italy and Spain. T cells, B-cell-depleted T cells, or PBMCs supplied cDNA or gDNA.

How the authors handled the data: Cell counts per sample came from amplifying reference gene primers. Sequencing used immunoSEQ multiplex PCR; TCRdb keeps in-frame clones, though not all of them. D and trimming come from the DNA, and the V and J calls and clone size come from that table. The sample has roughly 300,000 clones, approximately 85% seen once. V shed 1 base and J 1 base; nucleotides not matched to a gene: 1. The germline V gene has CDR1 MNHNS and CDR2 SASEGT. CDR3 length: 15 amino acids. This clone has only a few counts. What was sequenced was peripheral blood. This sequence joins TRBV6-1 and TRBJ2-1, with TRBD2 identical over 7 bases. The TCR was taken from a man aged 18 to 35 with active or convalescent COVID-19. CDR3 sequence (DNA): TGTGCCAGCAGTGAAGGGGGGGGGTCCTACAATGAGCAGTTCTTC. Protein product: CASSEGGGSYNEQFF.